These T cell receptor beta chains were read from a single sample in a study of monozygotic twins with inflammatory bowel disease. TCRdb reworked the 5' RACE reads into one entry per CDR3 protein, no DNA. This sample's table has tens of thousands of distinct CDR3 sequences. Sequencing used blood. The receptors shown here come from a human donor with ulcerative colitis or Crohn's disease, or a healthy co-twin of an affected twin (not recorded which). Both conserved end residues are part of each CDR3. Fields, in order: J gene, CDR3 length, clone size, V gene, CDR3 protein. Some rows mark clone size as missing; the rest say once, few, many or name a class of expanded clone.

j_gene: TRBJ1-1; len: 13; abundance: .; v_gene: TRBV5-1; CDR3aa: CASSLPPNTEAFF
j_gene: TRBJ1-4; len: 15; abundance: .; v_gene: TRBV5-1; CDR3aa: CASSLRGATNEKLFF
j_gene: TRBJ1-1; len: 14; abundance: .; v_gene: TRBV20-1; CDR3aa: CSAEGEAGNTEAFF
j_gene: TRBJ2-2; len: 16; abundance: .; v_gene: TRBV11-2; CDR3aa: CASSLRGAANTGELFF
j_gene: TRBJ2-3; len: 17; abundance: .; v_gene: TRBV20-1; CDR3aa: CSARDLTGYTSTDTQYF
j_gene: TRBJ2-7; len: 18; abundance: .; v_gene: TRBV5-1; CDR3aa: CASSFPLLSQGGFYEQYF
j_gene: TRBJ2-7; len: 13; abundance: .; v_gene: TRBV10-3; CDR3aa: CAISEEVSYEQYF
j_gene: TRBJ1-4; len: 15; abundance: .; v_gene: TRBV7-9; CDR3aa: CASSPTTGLNEKLFF
j_gene: TRBJ1-1; len: 15; abundance: .; v_gene: TRBV6-2/TRBV6-3; CDR3aa: CASSHRGGRNTEAFF
j_gene: TRBJ2-1; len: 16; abundance: .; v_gene: TRBV7-6; CDR3aa: CASSFRQGSSGAEQFF
j_gene: TRBJ1-1; len: 14; abundance: .; v_gene: TRBV12-3/TRBV12-4; CDR3aa: CASHRGAGITEAFF
j_gene: TRBJ1-2; len: 15; abundance: .; v_gene: TRBV5-4; CDR3aa: CASSEQDRGFRGYTF
j_gene: TRBJ2-7; len: 14; abundance: .; v_gene: TRBV5-1; CDR3aa: CASSLSSTSYEQYF
j_gene: TRBJ2-3; len: 15; abundance: .; v_gene: TRBV9; CDR3aa: CASSSLAGSTDTQYF
j_gene: TRBJ1-5; len: 13; abundance: .; v_gene: TRBV20-1; CDR3aa: CSAAGDSNQPQHF
j_gene: TRBJ1-5; len: 14; abundance: .; v_gene: TRBV3-1; CDR3aa: CARSQGTGDQPQHF
j_gene: TRBJ2-5; len: 15; abundance: .; v_gene: TRBV7-8; CDR3aa: CASSLAPGAQETQYF
j_gene: TRBJ2-5; len: 15; abundance: .; v_gene: TRBV27; CDR3aa: CASSLTGGAGETQYF
j_gene: TRBJ1-4; len: 13; abundance: .; v_gene: TRBV12-3/TRBV12-4; CDR3aa: CASSFREGEKLFF
j_gene: TRBJ2-5; len: 14; abundance: .; v_gene: TRBV6-5; CDR3aa: CASSYSTSEETQYF
j_gene: TRBJ2-4; len: 15; abundance: .; v_gene: TRBV6-1; CDR3aa: CASSTFFETKNIQYF
j_gene: TRBJ1-6; len: 13; abundance: .; v_gene: TRBV20-1; CDR3aa: CSASRVINSPLHF
j_gene: TRBJ2-3; len: 16; abundance: .; v_gene: TRBV7-2; CDR3aa: CASSLRDRGPGDTQYF
j_gene: TRBJ1-1; len: 17; abundance: .; v_gene: TRBV4-2; CDR3aa: CASSPPRAGWLNTEAFF
j_gene: TRBJ1-6; len: 15; abundance: .; v_gene: TRBV20-1; CDR3aa: CSASGGAGDNSPLHF
j_gene: TRBJ2-4; len: 12; abundance: .; v_gene: TRBV6-2/TRBV6-3; CDR3aa: CASSNTGPGQYF
j_gene: TRBJ1-2; len: 13; abundance: medium-sized; v_gene: TRBV20-1; CDR3aa: CSARVLDGGGYTF
j_gene: TRBJ2-1; len: 14; abundance: .; v_gene: TRBV5-1; CDR3aa: CASSFGSGYNEQFF
j_gene: TRBJ2-7; len: 13; abundance: .; v_gene: TRBV18; CDR3aa: CASSPPDSYEQYF
j_gene: TRBJ2-2; len: 14; abundance: .; v_gene: TRBV11-3; CDR3aa: CASSPWGSAGELFF
j_gene: TRBJ1-5; len: 16; abundance: .; v_gene: TRBV20-1; CDR3aa: CSASLLRTGGNQPQHF
j_gene: TRBJ1-4; len: 16; abundance: .; v_gene: TRBV7-2; CDR3aa: CASSPNARTGGGKLFF
j_gene: TRBJ2-2; len: 19; abundance: .; v_gene: TRBV3-1; CDR3aa: CASSQDNQGRGSNTGELFF
j_gene: TRBJ2-6; len: 14; abundance: .; v_gene: TRBV25-1; CDR3aa: CASSGAAGANVLTF
j_gene: TRBJ2-6; len: 14; abundance: .; v_gene: TRBV7-8; CDR3aa: CASSLAAGANVLTF
j_gene: TRBJ1-1; len: 15; abundance: .; v_gene: TRBV27; CDR3aa: CASSLLGHSNTEAFF
j_gene: TRBJ1-4; len: 14; abundance: .; v_gene: TRBV19; CDR3aa: CASSILRGNEKLFF
j_gene: TRBJ2-5; len: 14; abundance: .; v_gene: TRBV6-1; CDR3aa: CASRTDLAGQTQYF
j_gene: TRBJ2-7; len: 13; abundance: .; v_gene: TRBV7-9; CDR3aa: CASSLDNSDEQYF
j_gene: TRBJ2-1; len: 12; abundance: .; v_gene: TRBV20-1; CDR3aa: CSARIVYNEQFF